This passage covers 20 T cell receptor beta chains from one sample sequenced in a study of CD8 T cell repertoires and HIV-1 epitope variants (TCRdb year 2020). Library method: the immunoSEQ multiplex PCR assay. TCRdb stores this immuneACCESS table with in-frame sequences only. Part of the clones is absent; in the studies checked, under half of the shortfall reflects unresolved V genes, and no reason is known for the rest. Here the sample has over 90,000 clones; roughly four fifths occur a single time. Together, the top ten hold 25% to 30% of the sample. The sequenced sample was uncultured baseline CD8+ T cells from peripheral blood mononuclear cells (PBMCs). The receptors were gathered from a male donor with HIV.

The chain carries TRBV28 and TRBJ1-5, with TRBD1 matching over 8 bases. V lost 6 bases and J lost 1; bases outside the gene matches: 8. The CDR3 is made up of 16 amino acids. Germline V lookup: CDR1 MDHEN, CDR2 SYDVKM. CDR3 residues: CASRYFDRGSNQPQHF. CDR3 coding DNA: TGTGCCAGCAGATACTTTGACAGGGGAAGCAATCAGCCCCAGCATTTT. Full variable domain (outside the CDR3, taken from reference TRBV28 and TRBJ1-5): DVKVTQSSRYLVKRTGEKVFLECVQDMDHENMFWYRQDPGLGLRLIYFSYDVKMKEKGDIPEGYSVSREKKERFSLILESASTNQTSMYLCASRYFDRGSNQPQHFGDGTRLSIL.

This clone came up once. The chain carries TRBV29-1 and TRBJ1-1; possibly TRBD1 for D (5 bases). Germline V lookup: CDR1 SQVTM, CDR2 ANQGSEA. Trimming removed 2 bases from V and 0 bases from J, with 7 bases in between. CDR3 size: 13 residues. CDR3 loop: CSVEKGLNTEAFF. As DNA, the CDR3 is TGCAGCGTTGAAAAGGGGTTGAACACTGAAGCTTTCTTT. Filled out from reference TRBV29-1 and TRBJ1-1, the complete variable domain reads SAVISQKPSRDICQRGTSLTIQCQVDSQVTMMFWYRQQPGQSLTLIATANQGSEATYESGFVIDKFPISRPNLTFSTLTVSNMSPEDSSIYLCSVEKGLNTEAFFGQGTRLTVV.

The chain has TRBV6-5 and TRBJ1-3, with D unresolved. This CDR3 has 13 amino acids. V gave up 7 bases and J gave up 5 bases, with 12 bases separating them. CDR1 and CDR2 from the germline V gene are MNHEY and SVGAGI. Here the CDR3 reads CASTPLSRNTIYF. The CDR3 DNA follows: TGTGCCAGCACCCCTTTATCTCGAAACACCATATATTTT.

The chain carries TRBV7-9 and TRBJ1-2; D perhaps matches TRBD1 (5 bases). Trimming left V 5 bases short and J 8 bases short, with 21 bases between. The CDR3 contains 15 residues. Germline CDR1 is SEHNR and CDR2 is FQNEAQ (reference sequence). CDR3 in DNA: TGTGCCAGCAGCCCAGGGAGGGTTCAGTCTCGGGGCTACACCTTC. It encodes CASSPGRVQSRGYTF.

This clone showed up just a few times. The chain combines TRBV28 with TRBJ2-1, with D perhaps TRBD2 (6 bases). The germline V and J ends were trimmed by 6 bases and 7 bases, with 19 bases remaining between them. CDR3 length: 15 residues. CDR1 is MDHEN, CDR2 SYDVKM, per germline. Here the CDR3 reads CASSIPGRGGNEQFF. CDR3 bases: TGTGCCAGCAGCATCCCGGGCCGCGGAGGGAATGAGCAGTTCTTC.

The chain uses TRBV9 and TRBJ2-7; 9 bases line up with TRBD2. The CDR3 is made up of 15 amino acids. Germline CDR1 reads SGDLS; CDR2 reads YYNGEE. V lost 0 bases to trimming and J lost 3 bases; unmatched junction nucleotides: 4. CDR3 residues: CASSVDSGSGYEQYF. As DNA, the CDR3 is TGTGCCAGCAGCGTAGATAGCGGGAGTGGCTACGAGCAGTACTTC. Complete variable domain (other parts from reference TRBV9 and TRBJ2-7): DSGVTQTPKHLITATGQRVTLRCSPRSGDLSVYWYQQSLDQGLQFLIQYYNGEERAKGNILERFSAQQFPDLHSELNLSSLELGDSALYFCASSVDSGSGYEQYFGPGTRLTVT.

The J gene is TRBJ1-1, the V gene TRBV5-6; 9 positions match TRBD1. CDR1 is SGHDT, CDR2 YYEEEE, per germline. This CDR3 contains 14 residues. J was trimmed by 4 bases and V by 4 bases; bases with no gene match: 5. CDR3 nucleotide sequence: TGTGCCAGCAGCGTACAGGGGGCGATCACTGAAGCTTTCTTT. Protein product: CASSVQGAITEAFF.

The J gene is TRBJ1-1, the V gene TRBV19; 10 bases agree with TRBD1. Germline V gives CDR1 LNHDA, CDR2 SQIVND (reference sequence). J gave up 4 bases and V 5 bases, and 4 bases lay outside the gene matches. This CDR3 is 14 amino acids long. CDR3 in amino acids: CASSLTGGVTEAFF. DNA for the CDR3: TGTGCCAGTAGTTTGACAGGGGGCGTCACTGAAGCTTTCTTT.

The CDR3 protein is CASSLSVGTYSYEQYF. The CDR3 DNA is TGTGCCAGCAGTTTATCGGTTGGGACGTACTCCTACGAGCAGTACTTC. The rearrangement uses TRBV27 and TRBJ2-5; tentatively, D is TRBD1 or TRBD2 (5 bases each). The better agreement between TRBJ2-7 and the DNA end casts doubt on the J call. CDR1 is MNHEY and CDR2 is SMNVEV in the germline V gene (reference sequence). The length of the CDR3 is 16 residues.

The chain is built from TRBV6-6 and TRBJ2-1; 7 bases line up with TRBD1. The CDR3 totals 14 residues. V shed 5 bases, J shed 6 bases, and the junction held 7 bases outside the gene matches. Germline V lookup: CDR1 MNHNY, CDR2 SVGAGI (reference sequence). The DNA of the CDR3 is TGTGCCAGCAGTCGACAGGGAGAAATCAATGAGCAGTTCTTC. It encodes CASSRQGEINEQFF.

V and J are TRBV28 and TRBJ2-4, with 9 bases lining up with TRBD1. CDR3 length: 14 residues. The V gene end was trimmed by 6 bases and the J gene end by 7 bases; junction bases not matched to a gene: 7. CDR1 is MDHEN and CDR2 is SYDVKM in the germline V gene. This chain's CDR3 is CASRPPGQGNIQYF. Written as DNA, the CDR3 is TGTGCCAGCAGGCCTCCGGGACAGGGTAACATTCAGTACTTC.

This chain joins TRBV28 and TRBJ1-5; TRBD1 matches 9 bases. Germline trimming cut 4 bases from V and 4 bases from J; bases unmatched to any gene: 2. The germline V gene encodes CDR1 MDHEN and CDR2 SYDVKM. The CDR3 sequence is 14 residues long. Here the CDR3 reads CASSSGTGNQPQHF. CDR3 sequence (DNA): TGTGCCAGCAGTTCCGGGACAGGGAATCAGCCCCAGCATTTT. The variable domain in full, completed from reference TRBV28 and TRBJ1-5, reads DVKVTQSSRYLVKRTGEKVFLECVQDMDHENMFWYRQDPGLGLRLIYFSYDVKMKEKGDIPEGYSVSREKKERFSLILESASTNQTSMYLCASSSGTGNQPQHFGDGTRLSIL.

This chain connects TRBV6-1 to TRBJ1-2; the match to TRBD1 covers 7 bases. Germline lookup yields CDR1 MNHNS and CDR2 SASEGT. This CDR3 spans 13 amino acids. V shed 7 bases, J shed 2 bases, and the junction held 4 bases outside the gene matches. The CDR3 region has the DNA TGTGCCAGCAACCTACAGGGGAACTATGGCTACACCTTC. Translated: CASNLQGNYGYTF.

The chain joins TRBV7-9 to TRBJ2-3, with TRBD1 matching over 11 bases. The germline V gene has CDR1 SEHNR and CDR2 FQNEAQ (reference sequence). CDR3 length equals 16 residues. V trimming: 4 bases; J trimming: 0 bases; junction bases outside the gene matches: 3. This chain's CDR3 is CASSSDRGPSTDTQYF. DNA of the CDR3: TGTGCCAGCAGCTCGGACAGGGGGCCAAGCACAGATACGCAGTATTTT.

This clone was counted between two and nine times. This chain uses TRBV29-1 with TRBJ2-1; D is undetermined. The CDR3 is 14 amino acids. Trimming pared 6 bases from V and 0 bases from J, leaving 12 bases between. Germline V gives CDR1 SQVTM, CDR2 ANQGSEA. This CDR3 reads CSVAPLFSYNEQFF. The CDR3, as DNA: TGCAGCGTGGCGCCTCTATTCTCCTACAATGAGCAGTTCTTC.

The gene calls are TRBV27 and TRBJ2-7, with 8 bases fitting TRBD2. The CDR3 extends over 13 amino acids. J was trimmed by 5 bases and V by 11 bases; bases with no gene match: 11. The germline gives CDR1 MNHEY, CDR2 SMNVEV (reference sequence). CDR3 in DNA: TGTGCCCCAGCCGGGGGGGGAGAGAACGAGCAGTACTTC. It translates to CAPAGGGENEQYF.

The genes are TRBV6-6 and TRBJ2-1, with a possible D match to TRBD2 (5 bases). The CDR3 length is 16 residues. Trimming cost V 0 bases and J 8 bases, with 17 bases left between them. Germline lookup yields CDR1 MNHNY and CDR2 SVGAGI (reference sequence). CDR3 nucleotides: TGTGCCAGCAGTTACTCGACGAGAGCCTTGGGAGATGAGCAGTTCTTC. Translation: CASSYSTRALGDEQFF.

J is TRBJ1-2 and V is TRBV7-2; no firm D call. Trimming took off 5 bases at V and 2 bases at J, with 3 bases between the two ends. Germline V CDR1 and CDR2: SGHTA, FQGNSA. This CDR3 has 11 residues. The CDR3 loop reads CASSDNYGYTF. CDR3 DNA sequence: TGTGCCAGCAGCGACAACTATGGCTACACCTTC. The full variable domain, in which reference TRBV7-2 and TRBJ1-2 provide the parts outside the CDR3, is GAGVSQSPSNKVTEKGKDVELRCDPISGHTALYWYRQSLGQGLEFLIYFQGNSAPDKSGLPSDRFSAERTGGSVSTLTIQRTQQEDSAVYLCASSDNYGYTFGSGTRLTVV.

The chain uses TRBV2 and TRBJ2-5; TRBD2 agrees at 7 bases. CDR1 and CDR2 from the germline V gene are SNHLY and FYNNEI. V lost 7 bases to trimming and J lost 5 bases; unmatched junction nucleotides: 7. This CDR3 is built from 13 residues. This chain's CDR3 is CASIPGGLETQYF. CDR3 coding DNA: TGTGCCAGCATCCCCGGGGGGTTGGAGACCCAGTACTTC. Full variable domain (outside the CDR3, taken from reference TRBV2 and TRBJ2-5): EPEVTQTPSHQVTQMGQEVILRCVPISNHLYFYWYRQILGQKVEFLVSFYNNEISEKSEIFDDQFSVERPDGSNFTLKIRSTKLEDSAMYFCASIPGGLETQYFGPGTRLLVL.

The chain has TRBV10-3 and TRBJ2-1; the match to TRBD2 covers 10 bases. Germline V gene lookup returns CDR1 ENHRY and CDR2 SYGVKD. J was trimmed by 3 bases and V by 4 bases; bases with no gene match: 3. CDR3 length equals 15 residues. CDR3: CAISAGLADYNEQFF. CDR3 sequence (DNA): TGTGCCATCAGTGCAGGACTAGCGGACTACAATGAGCAGTTCTTC.